A single sample is the source of the 29 T cell receptor beta chains below, sequenced in a study of OX40 agonist ivuxolimab in advanced cancers. TCRdb's copy holds only in-frame clones and misses some; the assay was immunoSEQ multiplex PCR. The table shows some 45,000 clones, with about nine tenths occurring only once. This sample comprised CD4+ or CD8+ T cells sorted from blood, obtained in a trial of the OX40 agonist ivuxolimab. Source of these receptors: an adult with an advanced solid tumor such as melanoma, head and neck, liver or kidney cancer.

The chain employs TRBV2 and TRBJ2-7, with 7 nucleotides matching TRBD2. The length of the CDR3 is 15 residues. Germline lookup yields CDR1 SNHLY and CDR2 FYNNEI. V lost 1 base to trimming and J lost 0 bases; unmatched junction nucleotides: 3. The CDR3 reads CASSEGLAVSYEQYF. The CDR3 DNA is TGTGCCAGCAGTGAAGGCCTAGCGGTCTCCTACGAGCAGTACTTC.

The chain combines TRBV7-2 with TRBJ2-1; the D is unclear. V lost 4 bases to trimming and J lost 2 bases, with 6 bases between them. The CDR3 covers 13 residues. From germline, CDR1 is SGHTA and CDR2 FQGNSA. This chain's CDR3 is CASSSSAYNEQFF. CDR3 nucleotide sequence: TGTGCCAGCAGCTCCTCCGCCTACAATGAGCAGTTCTTC.

This clone has only one observation. The rearrangement uses TRBV6-5 and TRBJ1-3, with D possibly TRBD1 on 5 matching bases. The CDR3 covers 14 residues. Germline V CDR1 and CDR2: MNHEY, SVGAGI. The ends were cut back, 6 bases at V and 0 bases at J, with 9 bases in the middle. The CDR3 protein is CASSPGISGNTIYF. CDR3 bases: TGTGCCAGCAGCCCAGGGATCTCTGGAAACACCATATATTTT.

The chain is built from TRBV10-2 and TRBJ2-7, with TRBD1 matching over 9 bases. Germline loops: CDR1 WSHSY, CDR2 SAAADI. The CDR3 covers 14 residues. Germline trimming cut 6 bases from V and 4 bases from J; bases unmatched to any gene: 7. The DNA for the CDR3 is TGCGCCAGCAGGGGTACAGGGGGCGCTTACGAGCAGTACTTC. It specifies CASRGTGGAYEQYF.

The V call is TRBV19, the J call TRBJ1-1; no clear D. The CDR3 is 15 residues long. Germline V CDR1 and CDR2: LNHDA, SQIVND (reference sequence). With 4 bases removed from V and 5 bases from J, the gap between germline ends came to 17 bases. CDR3 bases: TGTGCCAGTAGTAAAGGGAGTGTGCCCGGGACTGAAGCTTTCTTT. Its translation: CASSKGSVPGTEAFF.

The chain recombines TRBV5-6 with TRBJ2-2; 7 bases are a match to TRBD1. CDR1 and CDR2 from the germline V gene are SGHDT and YYEEEE. The CDR3 has 14 amino acids. Germline trimming cut 4 bases from V and 4 bases from J; bases unmatched to any gene: 4. The CDR3 loop is CASSGTVGTGELFF. The CDR3 DNA sequence: TGTGCCAGCAGCGGGACAGTAGGCACCGGGGAGCTGTTTTTT.

The rearrangement links TRBV29-1 to TRBJ2-3, with 7 positions matching TRBD2. This CDR3 region has 13 residues. Looked up from germline, CDR1 is SQVTM and CDR2 is ANQGSEA. V trimming: 7 bases; J trimming: 4 bases; junction bases outside the gene matches: 8. CDR3 coding DNA: TGCAGCGGGTGTGAGGGAGGGGCAGATACGCAGTATTTT. Residues: CSGCEGGADTQYF.

The J gene is TRBJ1-2, the V gene TRBV27; D not resolved. CDR3 size: 13 residues. Per the germline V gene, CDR1 is MNHEY and CDR2 is SMNVEV (reference sequence). V was trimmed by 6 bases and J by 6 bases, leaving 14 bases between them. DNA of the CDR3: TGTGCCAGCAGGCCGACGGAGGAGGATGGCTACACCTTC. This codes for CASRPTEEDGYTF.

The chain links TRBV4-1 to TRBJ2-7; unclear D gene. V was shortened by 1 base and J by 3 bases, with 4 bases between the two germline ends. This CDR3 is built from 12 residues. CDR1 and CDR2 (germline): MGHRA, YSYEKL. CDR3 loop: CASSQGGYEQYF. CDR3 nucleotides: TGCGCCAGCAGCCAAGGGGGCTACGAGCAGTACTTC.

The V call is TRBV7-8, the J call TRBJ1-3, with a tentative D call TRBD1 (5 bases). V lost 1 base and J lost 4, with 5 bases in between. This CDR3 region has 13 residues. CDR1 and CDR2 (germline): SGHVS, FQNEAQ. This CDR3 reads CASSLGQGNTIYF. In nucleotides, the CDR3 is TGTGCCAGCAGCTTAGGACAGGGAAACACCATATATTTT.

This chain uses TRBV18 with TRBJ2-1, with a possible D match to TRBD2 (7 bases). The CDR3 runs 15 residues. The V end lost 3 bases, the J end lost 8 bases, and 17 bases lay between the germline ends. Germline loops: CDR1 KGHSH, CDR2 LQKENI. CDR3 residues: CASSPGGPTGDEQFF. CDR3 in DNA: TGTGCCAGCTCACCCGGGGGGCCTACTGGGGATGAGCAGTTCTTC.

The chain employs TRBV4-2 and TRBJ2-1; possibly TRBD1 for D (6 bases). Germline CDR1 is LGHNA and CDR2 is YNFKEQ. The V end lost 0 bases, the J end lost 4 bases, and 13 bases lay between the germline ends. The CDR3 is made up of 16 amino acids. In nucleotides, the CDR3 is TGTGCCAGCAGCCAAGAACCAGGGGCCCTTTACAATGAGCAGTTCTTC. It is translated as CASSQEPGALYNEQFF.

The CDR3 DNA reads as TGTGCCAGCAGCTTAGAGGCCTACAATGAGCAGTTCTTC. Its translation: CASSLEAYNEQFF. This chain links TRBV11-2 with TRBJ2-1; no clear D gene. Germline-derived CDR1 and CDR2 are SGHAT and FQNNGV. The CDR3 is made up of 13 amino acids. V gave up 0 bases and J gave up 2 bases, with 2 bases separating them. Full variable domain (missing parts from reference TRBV11-2 and TRBJ2-1): EAGVAQSPRYKIIEKRQSVAFWCNPISGHATLYWYQQILGQGPKLLIQFQNNGVVDDSQLPKDRFSAERLKGVDSTLKIQPAKLEDSAVYLCASSLEAYNEQFFGPGTRLTVL.

V usage is TRBV28 and J usage is TRBJ2-2, with D unclear. Trimming took 5 bases from V and 4 from J, leaving 11 bases between them. Germline loops: CDR1 MDHEN, CDR2 SYDVKM. CDR3 length: 14 amino acids. This CDR3 reads CASSVVFGTGELFF. The DNA for the CDR3 is TGTGCCAGCAGTGTGGTTTTCGGCACCGGGGAGCTGTTTTTT.

CDR3 DNA sequence: TGTGCCAGCAGTGAAGGAGGACTAGCGCTATACGAGCAGTACTTC. Translation: CASSEGGLALYEQYF. This chain joins TRBV6-1 and TRBJ2-7; 9 bases are shared with TRBD2. This CDR3 contains 15 residues. The ends lost 1 base at V and 4 bases at J; junction bases unmatched: 5. Germline V CDR1 and CDR2: MNHNS, SASEGT.

The rearrangement joins TRBV7-9 to TRBJ2-1; either TRBD1 or TRBD2 may supply D (5 bases each). Germline V CDR1 and CDR2: SEHNR, FQNEAQ (reference sequence). Trimming took 4 bases from V and 10 from J, leaving 11 bases between them. The CDR3 is made up of 12 amino acids. CDR3 residues: CASSSGTGEQFF. The CDR3 bases are TGTGCCAGCAGCTCCGGGACGGGAGAGCAGTTCTTC.

The chain carries TRBV9 and TRBJ2-3; TRBD2 matches at 7 bases. Germline loops: CDR1 SGDLS, CDR2 YYNGEE. Germline trimming cut 0 bases from V and 2 bases from J; bases unmatched to any gene: 6. The CDR3 loop spans 16 amino acids. As DNA, the CDR3 is TGTGCCAGCAGCGTAGGATCGGGGACTACCACAGATACGCAGTATTTT. Its protein is CASSVGSGTTTDTQYF.

This sequence joins TRBV7-6 and TRBJ2-1, with a weak D call TRBD1 (8 bases). CDR1 and CDR2 from the germline V gene are SGHVS and FNYEAQ. The CDR3 extends over 14 amino acids. Between the trimmed V and J ends, which lost 8 bases and 7 bases, there was a span of 18 bases. The CDR3 sequence: CASGKDREGNEQFF. As DNA, the CDR3 is TGTGCCAGCGGAAAGGACAGGGAGGGAAATGAGCAGTTCTTC.

The genes are TRBV2 and TRBJ2-7; D remains unclear. The germline V gene has CDR1 SNHLY and CDR2 FYNNEI. V was pared by 1 base and J by 2 bases, with 6 bases between. The CDR3 runs to 13 residues. The CDR3 nucleotides read TGTGCCAGCAGTGAAGGACGGCCCTACGAGCAGTACTTC. Amino acid sequence: CASSEGRPYEQYF.

The chain combines TRBV4-1 with TRBJ2-3; D remains ambiguous. Germline V gene data show CDR1 as MGHRA and CDR2 as YSYEKL. V lost 0 bases, J lost 4 bases, and 14 bases lay in between. The CDR3 extends over 16 amino acids. For the CDR3, the DNA is TGCGCCAGCAGCCAAGACGGCCAAGGGTCCCCAGATACGCAGTATTTT. It encodes CASSQDGQGSPDTQYF.

The chain is built from TRBV5-1 and TRBJ2-7; D possibly corresponds to TRBD1 (5 bases). From germline, CDR1 is SGHRS and CDR2 YFSETQ. Trimming removed 2 bases from V and 0 bases from J, with 12 bases in between. The CDR3 extends over 15 amino acids. The CDR3 nucleotides are TGCGCCAGCAGCTTAACTCCAGGGTACTCCTACGAGCAGTACTTC. The encoded protein is CASSLTPGYSYEQYF.

V usage is TRBV7-6 and J usage is TRBJ2-1; D remains ambiguous. The CDR3 runs to 13 residues. Germline lookup yields CDR1 SGHVS and CDR2 FNYEAQ. Trimming removed 1 base at V and 3 bases at J, with 4 bases between. Written as DNA, the CDR3 is TGTGCCAGCAGCTTAGGGGACTACAATGAGCAGTTCTTC. Translation: CASSLGDYNEQFF.

J is TRBJ1-5 and V is TRBV19; D not resolved. Trimming pared 4 bases from V and 4 bases from J, leaving 5 bases between. The CDR3 spans 12 residues. In germline, CDR1 is LNHDA, CDR2 SQIVND (reference sequence). The CDR3 protein is CASSTGNQPQHF. CDR3 nucleotide sequence: TGTGCCAGTAGTACCGGGAATCAGCCCCAGCATTTT.

The CDR3, as DNA: TGTGCCAGCAGCCCCTTTTACAATGAGCAGTTCTTC. It yields the protein CASSPFYNEQFF. The V call is TRBV7-9, the J call TRBJ2-1; no reliable D call. Deletions cut 5 bases from V and 4 bases from J, with 6 bases between. The CDR3 loop spans 12 amino acids. CDR1 and CDR2 from the germline V gene are SEHNR and FQNEAQ (reference sequence).

The V call is TRBV4-2, the J call TRBJ2-1; perhaps TRBD1 as D (6 bases). Germline V gene sequence: CDR1 LGHNA, CDR2 YNFKEQ. This CDR3 contains 14 residues. The germline V and J ends were trimmed by 4 bases and 5 bases, with 12 bases remaining between them. CDR3 amino acids: CASSRGTLNNEQFF. For the CDR3, the DNA is TGTGCCAGCAGCCGTGGGACACTAAACAATGAGCAGTTCTTC.

V and J are TRBV5-6 and TRBJ1-5, with 8 bases that match TRBD1. Losses at the gene ends were 3 bases for V and 4 bases for J; bases not matched to a gene: 3. The CDR3 sequence is 14 residues long. In germline, CDR1 is SGHDT, CDR2 YYEEEE. The CDR3 loop is CASSSQGDNQPQHF. The DNA of the CDR3 is TGTGCCAGCAGCTCACAGGGGGATAATCAGCCCCAGCATTTT.

The chain recombines TRBV13 with TRBJ1-2; the D gene is possibly TRBD1 (6 bases). CDR3 size: 17 residues. Between the trimmed V and J ends, which lost 2 bases and 1 base, there was a span of 17 bases. CDR1 is PRHDT, CDR2 FYEKMQ, per germline (reference sequence). The CDR3 nucleotides read TGTGCCAGCAGCTTAAGCGGTTTGGGGGCTTTTAACTATGGCTACACCTTC. Residues: CASSLSGLGAFNYGYTF.

The V gene is TRBV18, the J gene TRBJ2-6; possible D gene TRBD1, 5 bases. The CDR3 covers 17 residues. Deletions cut 3 bases from V and 1 base from J, with 13 bases between. Germline-derived CDR1 and CDR2 are KGHSH and LQKENI. CDR3 region: CASSPPDISSGANVLTF. DNA of the CDR3: TGTGCCAGCTCACCTCCGGACATAAGTTCTGGGGCCAACGTCCTGACTTTC.

This clone showed up just once. The chain employs TRBV19 and TRBJ2-7; 8 bases map to TRBD1. This CDR3 is 13 amino acids long. From germline, CDR1 is LNHDA and CDR2 SQIVND (reference sequence). After removal of 4 bases from V and 6 bases from J, the junction contained 5 bases not matched to a gene. The CDR3 sequence: CASSTGQGGEQYF. In DNA form, the CDR3 reads TGTGCCAGTAGTACCGGACAGGGAGGCGAGCAGTACTTC.